This T cell receptor beta chain was observed in a study of OX40 agonist ivuxolimab in advanced cancers. Study-wide context: Ivuxolimab, which targeted the costimulatory receptor OX40 (CD134), was an agonistic, fully human IgG2 monoclonal antibody. Patients were allowed to have had prior anti-PD-1, anti-PD-L1 or anti-CTLA-4 therapy, and approximately 40% of the dose-escalation patients had previously received checkpoint inhibitors. Intravenous ivuxolimab was administered to patients every 2 weeks at six dose levels: 0.01, 0.1, 0.3, 1.5, 3 and 10 mg/kg. The paper describes the monotherapy dose-escalation part (N ≈ 52 patients) of the phase I trial of ivuxolimab. The dose-escalation cohort was 82.7% male with a mean age of approximately 60 years, ranging from roughly 23 to 79. Among the 50 to 55 dose-escalation patients, some 20 had hepatocellular carcinoma, 15 or so melanoma, 9 renal cell carcinoma and 9 head and neck cancer. The point of sequencing TCRbeta in the periphery was to test whether ivuxolimab changed TCR sequence diversity and drove clonal T-cell expansion. Partial responses were achieved by three dose-escalation patients, of whom one had hepatocellular carcinoma and two had cutaneous melanoma.

Overall results and qualifications from the work: After ivuxolimab, expanded clones were on average more numerous among CD8+ T cells than among CD4+ T cells. Low levels of normalized T-cell clonal expansion were also seen in some patients who did not respond. Clonal expansion of both CD4+ and CD8+ blood T cells was observed from baseline to week 6 at doses 0.1 to 3.0 mg/kg. In the 0.1-3.0 mg/kg groups, partial responders were among the patients with the lowest normalized peripheral clonal expansion, particularly in CD8+ T cells. Antigen specificity was not determined for the clonally expanded peripheral T cells.

The trial excluded patients who had a history of autoimmune disease or were on systemic immunosuppression. Peripheral blood for TCR sequencing was drawn from every dose cohort at baseline, at cycle 4 day 1 and at cycle 7 day 1. The samples were drawn from a first-in-human, open-label, multicenter phase I dose-escalation trial of ivuxolimab. The trial enrolled adults with locally advanced or metastatic head and neck squamous cell, hepatocellular, melanoma or renal cell carcinoma. CD4+ and CD8+ T cells were sorted separately from peripheral blood before TCR sequencing. Genomic DNA was isolated from the sorted cells so that the TCRbeta CDR3 region could be sequenced. The immunoSEQ Assay was used to sequence the TCRbeta CDR3 regions. The immuneACCESS repertoire file appears here via TCRdb, limited to in-frame rearrangements. These files lack a portion of the clones; in checked studies, under half of the deficit traces to unresolved V genes, and the cause of the others is not known. This sample is represented by about 37,000 clones; roughly 80% of them were singletons. The top ten clones comprise 20% to 25% of the sample.

This clone appeared a few times. Its antigen specificity is not known. Qualities for individual bases were not recorded, and no much larger clone is one base off. The CDR1 and CDR2 encoded by the germline V gene (reference sequence) are LNHDA and SQIVND. V sheds 3 bases and J sheds 4 bases, leaving 6 bases between their ends. Counted from cysteine to phenylalanine, this CDR3 has 12 amino acids. Only CDR3 DNA remains: 36 bases, in frame from the first base. The source is an adult with an advanced solid tumor such as melanoma, head and neck, liver or kidney cancer. Here the chain combines TRBV19 and TRBJ1-1; no D gene is confidently identified. This sample comprised CD4+ or CD8+ T cells sorted from blood, obtained in a trial of the OX40 agonist ivuxolimab. Read as DNA, the sequence is TGTGCCAGTAGTATGGGTCGCACTGAAGCTTTCTTT. This is translated as CASSMGRTEAFF.